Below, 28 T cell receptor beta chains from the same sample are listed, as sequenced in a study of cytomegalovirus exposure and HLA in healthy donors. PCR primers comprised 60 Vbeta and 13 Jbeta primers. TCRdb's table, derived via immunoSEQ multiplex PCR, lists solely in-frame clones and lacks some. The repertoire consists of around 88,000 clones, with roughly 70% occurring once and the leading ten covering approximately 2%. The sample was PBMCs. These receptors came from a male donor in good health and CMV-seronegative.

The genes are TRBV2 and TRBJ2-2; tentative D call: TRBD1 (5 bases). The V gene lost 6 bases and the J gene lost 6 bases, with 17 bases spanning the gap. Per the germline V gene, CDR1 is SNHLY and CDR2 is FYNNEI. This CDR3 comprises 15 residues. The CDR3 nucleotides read TGTGCCAGCAGGGAAAGGTCCTCAGGGCCCGGGGAGCTGTTTTTT. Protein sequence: CASRERSSGPGELFF.

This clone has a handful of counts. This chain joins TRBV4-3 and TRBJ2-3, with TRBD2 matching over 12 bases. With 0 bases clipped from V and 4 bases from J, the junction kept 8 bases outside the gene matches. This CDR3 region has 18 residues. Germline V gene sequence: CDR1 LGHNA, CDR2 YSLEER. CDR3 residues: CASSQDWASGRAPDTQYF. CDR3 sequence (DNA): TGCGCCAGCAGCCAAGATTGGGCTAGCGGGAGGGCCCCAGATACGCAGTATTTT.

CDR3 coding DNA: TGTGCCAGTCTCCCCGGGACAGTAATTGGTACGCAGTATTTT. Translated: CASLPGTVIGTQYF. The rearrangement joins TRBV28 to TRBJ2-3; 7 bases fit TRBD1. The CDR3 consists of 14 residues. Germline values: CDR1 MDHEN, CDR2 SYDVKM. With 9 bases clipped from V and 8 bases from J, the junction kept 14 bases outside the gene matches.

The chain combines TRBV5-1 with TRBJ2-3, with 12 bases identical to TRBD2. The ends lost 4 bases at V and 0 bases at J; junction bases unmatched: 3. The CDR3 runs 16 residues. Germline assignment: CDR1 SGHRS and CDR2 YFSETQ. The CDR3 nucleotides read TGCGCCAGCAGCACAGGACTAGCGGGAAGCACAGATACGCAGTATTTT. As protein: CASSTGLAGSTDTQYF.

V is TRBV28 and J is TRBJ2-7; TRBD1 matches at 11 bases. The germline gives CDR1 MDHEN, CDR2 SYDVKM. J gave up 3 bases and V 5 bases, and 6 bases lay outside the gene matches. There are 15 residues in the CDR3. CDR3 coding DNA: TGTGCCAGCAGTAAAGCCGGGACAGGGGGCTACGAGCAGTACTTC. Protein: CASSKAGTGGYEQYF.

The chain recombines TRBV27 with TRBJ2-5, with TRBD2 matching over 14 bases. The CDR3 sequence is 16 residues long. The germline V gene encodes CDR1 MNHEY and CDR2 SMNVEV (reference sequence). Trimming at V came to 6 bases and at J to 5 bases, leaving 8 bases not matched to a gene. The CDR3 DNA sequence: TGTGCCAGCAGCGAAGGGACTAGCGGGAGCGGGGAGACCCAGTACTTC. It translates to CASSEGTSGSGETQYF.

CDR3 sequence (DNA): TGCAGCGTTGAAGTGGCAGCTAACTATGGCTACACCTTC. This translates into CSVEVAANYGYTF. This chain uses TRBV29-1 with TRBJ1-2; D ambiguous. Per the germline V gene, CDR1 is SQVTM and CDR2 is ANQGSEA. The length of the CDR3 is 13 residues. The V and J ends lost 1 base and 0 bases respectively, with 6 bases between them.

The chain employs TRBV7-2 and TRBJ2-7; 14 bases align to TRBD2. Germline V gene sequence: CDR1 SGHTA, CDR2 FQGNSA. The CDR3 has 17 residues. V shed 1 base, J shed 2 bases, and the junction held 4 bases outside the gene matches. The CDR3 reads CASSLGGTSGSPYEQYF. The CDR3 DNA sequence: TGTGCCAGCAGCTTAGGAGGGACTAGCGGGAGTCCCTACGAGCAGTACTTC.

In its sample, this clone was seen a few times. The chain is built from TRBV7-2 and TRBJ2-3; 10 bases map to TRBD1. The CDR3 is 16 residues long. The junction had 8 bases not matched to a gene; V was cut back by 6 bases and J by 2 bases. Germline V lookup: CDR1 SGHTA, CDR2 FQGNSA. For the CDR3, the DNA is TGTGCCAGCAGAAGAACCGGGACAGGGGACACAGATACGCAGTATTTT. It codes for CASRRTGTGDTDTQYF. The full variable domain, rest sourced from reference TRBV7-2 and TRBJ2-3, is GAGVSQSPSNKVTEKGKDVELRCDPISGHTALYWYRQSLGQGLEFLIYFQGNSAPDKSGLPSDRFSAERTGGSVSTLTIQRTQQEDSAVYLCASRRTGTGDTDTQYFGPGTRLTVL.

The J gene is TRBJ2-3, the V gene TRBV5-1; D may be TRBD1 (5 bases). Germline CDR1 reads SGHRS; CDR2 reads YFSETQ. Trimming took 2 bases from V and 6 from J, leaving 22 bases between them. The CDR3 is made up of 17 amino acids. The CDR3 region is CASSLVPAGQGRDTQYF. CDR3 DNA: TGCGCCAGCAGCTTAGTCCCGGCTGGACAAGGACGGGATACGCAGTATTTT.

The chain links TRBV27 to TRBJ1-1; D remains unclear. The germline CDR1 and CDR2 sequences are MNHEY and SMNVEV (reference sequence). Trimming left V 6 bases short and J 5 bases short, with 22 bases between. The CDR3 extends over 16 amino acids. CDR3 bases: TGTGCCAGCAGCCCCCTCGCGGTAGAGAGGGTTACTGAAGCTTTCTTT. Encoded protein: CASSPLAVERVTEAFF.

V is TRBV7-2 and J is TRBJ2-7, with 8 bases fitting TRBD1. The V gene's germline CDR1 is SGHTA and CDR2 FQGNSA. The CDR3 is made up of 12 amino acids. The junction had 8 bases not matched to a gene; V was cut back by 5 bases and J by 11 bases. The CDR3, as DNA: TGTGCCAGCAGCCCAAGGACAGGGTCCAAGTACTTC. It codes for CASSPRTGSKYF. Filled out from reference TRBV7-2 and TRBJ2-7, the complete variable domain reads GAGVSQSPSNKVTEKGKDVELRCDPISGHTALYWYRQSLGQGLEFLIYFQGNSAPDKSGLPSDRFSAERTGGSVSTLTIQRTQQEDSAVYLCASSPRTGSKYFGPGTRLTVT.

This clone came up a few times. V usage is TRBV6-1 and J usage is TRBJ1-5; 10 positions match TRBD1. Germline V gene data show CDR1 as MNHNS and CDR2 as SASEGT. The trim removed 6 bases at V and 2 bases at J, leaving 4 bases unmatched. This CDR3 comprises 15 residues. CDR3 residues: CASRAGTGGNQPQHF. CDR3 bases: TGTGCCAGCAGAGCCGGGACAGGGGGCAATCAGCCCCAGCATTTT.

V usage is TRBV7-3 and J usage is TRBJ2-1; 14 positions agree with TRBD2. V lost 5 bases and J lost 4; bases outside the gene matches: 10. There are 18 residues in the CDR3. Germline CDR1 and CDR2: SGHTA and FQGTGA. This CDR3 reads CASSLAGTSGSVYNEQFF. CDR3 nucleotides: TGTGCCAGCAGCCTAGCGGGGACTAGCGGGAGTGTGTACAATGAGCAGTTCTTC.

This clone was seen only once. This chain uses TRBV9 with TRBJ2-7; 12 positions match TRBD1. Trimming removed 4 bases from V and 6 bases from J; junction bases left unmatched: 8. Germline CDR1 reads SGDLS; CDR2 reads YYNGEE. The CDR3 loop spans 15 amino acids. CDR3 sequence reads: CASSPLGTGGSEQYF. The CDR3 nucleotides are TGTGCCAGCAGCCCCCTAGGGACAGGGGGCAGCGAGCAGTACTTC.

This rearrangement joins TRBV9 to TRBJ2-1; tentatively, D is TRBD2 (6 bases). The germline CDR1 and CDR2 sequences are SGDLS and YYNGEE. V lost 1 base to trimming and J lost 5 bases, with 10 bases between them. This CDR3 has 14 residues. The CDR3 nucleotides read TGTGCCAGCAGCGTAATTAGCGGAAACAATGAGCAGTTCTTC. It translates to CASSVISGNNEQFF.

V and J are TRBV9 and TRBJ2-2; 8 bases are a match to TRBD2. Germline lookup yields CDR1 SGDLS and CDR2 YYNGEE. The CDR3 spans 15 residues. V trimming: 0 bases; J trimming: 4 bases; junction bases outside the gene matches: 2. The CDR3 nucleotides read TGTGCCAGCAGCGTAGGCGGGACTAGCACCGGGGAGCTGTTTTTT. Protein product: CASSVGGTSTGELFF. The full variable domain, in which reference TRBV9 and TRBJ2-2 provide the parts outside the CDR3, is DSGVTQTPKHLITATGQRVTLRCSPRSGDLSVYWYQQSLDQGLQFLIQYYNGEERAKGNILERFSAQQFPDLHSELNLSSLELGDSALYFCASSVGGTSTGELFFGEGSRLTVL.

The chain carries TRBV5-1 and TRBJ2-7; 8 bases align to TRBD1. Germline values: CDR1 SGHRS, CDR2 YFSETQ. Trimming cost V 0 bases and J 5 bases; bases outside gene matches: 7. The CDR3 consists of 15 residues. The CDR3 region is CASSLVPDRVHEQYF. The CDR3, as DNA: TGCGCCAGCAGCTTGGTGCCGGACAGGGTCCACGAGCAGTACTTC.

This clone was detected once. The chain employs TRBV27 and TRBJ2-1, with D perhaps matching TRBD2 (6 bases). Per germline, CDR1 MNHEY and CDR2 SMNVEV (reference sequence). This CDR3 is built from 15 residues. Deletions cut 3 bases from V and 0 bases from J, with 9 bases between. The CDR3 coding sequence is TGTGCCAGCAGTTTTGGGGGGAGCTCCTACAATGAGCAGTTCTTC. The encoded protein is CASSFGGSSYNEQFF.

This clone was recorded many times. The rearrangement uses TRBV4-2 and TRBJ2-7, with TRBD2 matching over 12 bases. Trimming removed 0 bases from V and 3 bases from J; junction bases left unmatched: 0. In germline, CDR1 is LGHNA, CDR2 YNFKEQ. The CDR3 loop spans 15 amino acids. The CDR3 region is CASSQETSGSYEQYF. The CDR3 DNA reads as TGTGCCAGCAGCCAAGAGACTAGCGGGAGCTACGAGCAGTACTTC.

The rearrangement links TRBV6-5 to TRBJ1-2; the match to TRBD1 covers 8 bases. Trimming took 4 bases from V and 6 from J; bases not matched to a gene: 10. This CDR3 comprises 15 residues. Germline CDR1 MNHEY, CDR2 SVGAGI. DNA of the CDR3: TGTGCCAGCAGTTCATCACTTCAGGGGGCGCATGGCTACACCTTC. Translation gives CASSSSLQGAHGYTF.

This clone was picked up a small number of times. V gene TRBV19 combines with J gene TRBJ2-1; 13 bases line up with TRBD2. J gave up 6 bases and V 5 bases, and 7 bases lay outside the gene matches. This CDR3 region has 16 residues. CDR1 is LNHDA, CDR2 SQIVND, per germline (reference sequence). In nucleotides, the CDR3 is TGTGCCAGTAGTGAAACTAGCGGGAGGGCCTCCAATGAGCAGTTCTTC. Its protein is CASSETSGRASNEQFF.

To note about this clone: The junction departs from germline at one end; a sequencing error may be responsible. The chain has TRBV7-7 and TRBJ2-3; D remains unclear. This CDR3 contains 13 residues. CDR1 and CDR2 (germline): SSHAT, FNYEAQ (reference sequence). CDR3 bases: TGTGCTAGCAGCTTAGGCGGCTCAGATACGCAGTATTTT. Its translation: CASSLGGSDTQYF.

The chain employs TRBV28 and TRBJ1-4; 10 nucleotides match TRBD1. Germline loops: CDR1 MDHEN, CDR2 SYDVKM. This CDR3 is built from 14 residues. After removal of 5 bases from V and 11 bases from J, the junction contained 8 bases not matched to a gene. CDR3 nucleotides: TGTGCCAGCAGTACGACAGGGGGCGCGCGGAAACTGTTTTTT. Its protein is CASSTTGGARKLFF.

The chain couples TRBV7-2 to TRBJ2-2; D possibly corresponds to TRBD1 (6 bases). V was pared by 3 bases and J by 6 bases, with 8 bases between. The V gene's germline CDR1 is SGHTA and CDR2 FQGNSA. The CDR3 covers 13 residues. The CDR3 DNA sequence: TGTGCCAGCAGCTTCGAGGGGGCCGGGGAGCTGTTTTTT. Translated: CASSFEGAGELFF.

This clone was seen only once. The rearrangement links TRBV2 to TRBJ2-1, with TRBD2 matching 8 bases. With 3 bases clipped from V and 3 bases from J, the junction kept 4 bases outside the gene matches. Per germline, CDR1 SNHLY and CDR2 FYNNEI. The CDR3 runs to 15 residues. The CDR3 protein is CASSDPAGDYNEQFF. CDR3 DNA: TGTGCCAGCAGTGATCCAGCGGGAGACTACAATGAGCAGTTCTTC.

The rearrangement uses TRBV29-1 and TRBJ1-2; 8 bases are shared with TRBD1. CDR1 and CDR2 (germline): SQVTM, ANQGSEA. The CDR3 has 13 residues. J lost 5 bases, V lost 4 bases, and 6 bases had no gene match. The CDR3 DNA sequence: TGCAGCGTTGTGCCCAGGGGGCTTTATGGCTACACCTTC. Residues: CSVVPRGLYGYTF.

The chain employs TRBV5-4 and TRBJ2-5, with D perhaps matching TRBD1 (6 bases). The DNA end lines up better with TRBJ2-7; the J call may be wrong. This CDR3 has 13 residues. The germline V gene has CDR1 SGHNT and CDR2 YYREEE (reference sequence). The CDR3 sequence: CASSSGHSYEQYF. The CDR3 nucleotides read TGTGCCAGCAGCTCGGGACACTCCTACGAGCAGTACTTC.